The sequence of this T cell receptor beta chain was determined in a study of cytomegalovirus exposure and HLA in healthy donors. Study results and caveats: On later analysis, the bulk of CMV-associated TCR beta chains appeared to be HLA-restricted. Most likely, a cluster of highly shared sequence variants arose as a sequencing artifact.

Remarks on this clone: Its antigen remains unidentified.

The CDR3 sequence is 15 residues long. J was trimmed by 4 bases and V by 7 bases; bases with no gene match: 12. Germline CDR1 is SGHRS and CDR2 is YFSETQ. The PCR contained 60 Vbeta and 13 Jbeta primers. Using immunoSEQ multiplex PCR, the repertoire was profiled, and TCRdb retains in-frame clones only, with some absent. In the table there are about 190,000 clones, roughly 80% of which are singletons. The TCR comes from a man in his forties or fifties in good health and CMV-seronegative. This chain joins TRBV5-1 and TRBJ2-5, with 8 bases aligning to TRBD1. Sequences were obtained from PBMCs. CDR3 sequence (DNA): TGCGCCAGCGACCCCGGGGCAGGGGGCGTAGAGACCCAGTACTTC. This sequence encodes CASDPGAGGVETQYF.